The 9 T cell receptor beta chains below all came from one sample that was sequenced in a study of Ad26.COV2.S vaccination and SARS-CoV-2 variants. The method was immunoSEQ multiplex PCR; TCRdb's version includes in-frame clones alone and lacks a portion of them. The table lists about 100,000 clones, 60% to 85% of them singletons, with 17% in the top ten. The sequences come from peripheral blood, collected after recovery from COVID-19. These receptors all stem from a human donor who had recovered from COVID-19.

The chain is built from TRBV7-9 and TRBJ1-1; D unclear. Germline V CDR1 and CDR2: SEHNR, FQNEAQ (reference sequence). The CDR3 sequence is 12 residues long. Trimming left V 5 bases short and J 10 bases short, with 14 bases between. The CDR3, as DNA: TGTGCCAGCAGCCTAGACCAGACACGAGCTTTCTTT. Translation gives CASSLDQTRAFF.

V is TRBV28 and J is TRBJ2-2; a weak D match, TRBD1 (5 bases). Deletions cut 4 bases from V and 3 bases from J, with 9 bases between. CDR3 length: 14 amino acids. Germline V gene sequence: CDR1 MDHEN, CDR2 SYDVKM. The CDR3 region is CASSSPTDTGELFF. DNA for the CDR3: TGTGCCAGCAGTTCCCCGACAGACACCGGGGAGCTGTTTTTT.

This sequence joins TRBV27 and TRBJ2-6, with D perhaps TRBD1 (5 bases). With 3 bases removed from V and 2 bases from J, the gap between germline ends came to 14 bases. Germline CDR1 MNHEY, CDR2 SMNVEV (reference sequence). This CDR3 spans 17 amino acids. CDR3 amino acids: CASSFSLRQTGANVLTF. CDR3 sequence (DNA): TGTGCCAGCAGTTTTTCCCTCCGACAGACTGGGGCCAACGTCCTGACTTTC.

CDR3 nucleotides: TGTGCCAGTATCAAGGTGTCCGGGGCGGTTGAAGCTTTCTTT. Translated, it gives CASIKVSGAVEAFF. The V and J genes are TRBV19 and TRBJ1-1, with D maybe TRBD1 (5 bases). In germline, CDR1 is LNHDA, CDR2 SQIVND (reference sequence). The CDR3 runs 14 residues. V was clipped by 7 bases and J by 7 bases, with 19 bases between them.

V is TRBV7-6 and J is TRBJ1-2, with 9 bases that match TRBD1. CDR3 length: 15 residues. The J segment lost 4 bases and the V segment lost 5 bases, leaving 8 bases of the junction unmatched. CDR1 is SGHVS, CDR2 FNYEAQ, per germline. The chain's CDR3 is CASSTRTGAAYGYTF. CDR3 nucleotide sequence: TGTGCCAGCAGCACCCGGACAGGGGCGGCCTATGGCTACACCTTC.

This sequence joins TRBV27 and TRBJ2-7, with 7 bases fitting TRBD1. The J segment lost 5 bases and the V segment lost 8 bases, leaving 9 bases of the junction unmatched. Germline V CDR1 and CDR2: MNHEY, SMNVEV (reference sequence). The CDR3 is 13 amino acids. The CDR3 DNA is TGTGCCAGCCGACGGGACAGATTGCACGAGCAGTACTTC. Protein sequence: CASRRDRLHEQYF.

The rearrangement uses TRBV3-1 (or the pseudogene TRBV3-2) and TRBJ2-5, with 7 bases that match TRBD1. The CDR3 covers 13 residues. Germline assignment: CDR1 LGHDT and CDR2 YNNKEL (reference sequence). V lost 6 bases and J lost 2; bases outside the gene matches: 3. The chain's CDR3 is CASSGTVQETQYF. The DNA for the CDR3 is TGTGCCAGCAGTGGGACAGTTCAAGAGACCCAGTACTTC.

The rearrangement joins TRBV6-6 to TRBJ2-1; 14 bases line up with TRBD2. V lost 3 bases to trimming and J lost 9 bases; unmatched junction nucleotides: 4. This CDR3 comprises 15 residues. CDR1 is MNHNY and CDR2 is SVGAGI in the germline V gene (reference sequence). CDR3 nucleotide sequence: TGTGCCAGCAGTTATAGCGGACTAGCGGGGGGTGAGCAGTTCTTC. Translated, it gives CASSYSGLAGGEQFF.

This clone came up a few times. This chain links TRBV11-3 with TRBJ2-5; 9 positions agree with TRBD2. The junction had 9 bases not matched to a gene; V was cut back by 5 bases and J by 2 bases. The CDR3 covers 16 residues. Germline-derived CDR1 and CDR2 are SGHNT and YENEEA. CDR3 sequence: CASSLRTSATQETQYF. The CDR3 DNA reads as TGTGCCAGCAGCCTAAGGACTAGCGCAACTCAAGAGACCCAGTACTTC.